This T cell receptor beta chain was retrieved from a study of blood T cell repertoires in COVID-19. As for the study in general: COVID-19 samples from acute and convalescent phases originated in the United States, Italy and Spain. Sample material is recorded as cDNA or gDNA derived from T cells, B-cell-depleted T cells, or PBMCs.

Profiling relied on immunoSEQ multiplex PCR, and the TCRdb table lists in-frame clones only, not all of them. The sample lists around 90,000 clones; approximately 86% were seen once. The V gene's germline CDR1 is LGHDT and CDR2 YNNKEL (reference sequence). The CDR3 consists of 14 residues. V lost 0 bases to trimming and J lost 8 bases; unmatched junction nucleotides: 1. Sequencing was performed on peripheral blood. This chain connects TRBV3-1 (or the pseudogene TRBV3-2) to TRBJ2-3; 11 bases are a match to TRBD2. The origin of this receptor is a male donor with acute or convalescent COVID-19. The CDR3 is CASSQDTSGGTQYF. In DNA, the CDR3 is TGTGCCAGCAGCCAAGACACTAGCGGGGGTACGCAGTATTTT.